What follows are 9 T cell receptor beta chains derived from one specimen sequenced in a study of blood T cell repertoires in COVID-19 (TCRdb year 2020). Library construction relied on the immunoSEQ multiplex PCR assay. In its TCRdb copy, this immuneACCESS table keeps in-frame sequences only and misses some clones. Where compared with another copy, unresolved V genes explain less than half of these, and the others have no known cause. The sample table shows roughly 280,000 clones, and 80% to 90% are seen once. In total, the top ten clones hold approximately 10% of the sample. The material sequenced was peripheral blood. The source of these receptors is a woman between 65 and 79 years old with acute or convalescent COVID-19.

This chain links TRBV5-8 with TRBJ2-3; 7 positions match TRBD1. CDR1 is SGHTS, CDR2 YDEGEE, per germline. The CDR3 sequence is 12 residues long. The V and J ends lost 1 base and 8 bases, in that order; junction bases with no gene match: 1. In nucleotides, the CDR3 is TGTGCCAGCAGCTTGAACAGGGGTACGCAGTATTTT. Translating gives CASSLNRGTQYF.

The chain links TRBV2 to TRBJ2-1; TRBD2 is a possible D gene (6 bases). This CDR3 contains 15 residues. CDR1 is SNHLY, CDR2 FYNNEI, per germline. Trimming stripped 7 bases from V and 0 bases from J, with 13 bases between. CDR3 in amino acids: CASTPAGSSYNEQFF. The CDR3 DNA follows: TGTGCCAGCACCCCGGCGGGGAGCTCCTACAATGAGCAGTTCTTC.

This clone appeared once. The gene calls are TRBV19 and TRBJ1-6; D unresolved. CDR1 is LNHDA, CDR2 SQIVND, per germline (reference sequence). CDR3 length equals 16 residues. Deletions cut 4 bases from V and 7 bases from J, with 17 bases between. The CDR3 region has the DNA TGTGCCAGTAGTACCTCCCCTGAGGGCGTGAATTCACCCCTCCACTTT. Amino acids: CASSTSPEGVNSPLHF. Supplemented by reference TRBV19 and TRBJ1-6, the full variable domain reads DGGITQSPKYLFRKEGQNVTLSCEQNLNHDAMYWYRQDPGQGLRLIYYSQIVNDFQKGDIAEGYSVSREKKESFPLTVTSAQKNPTAFYLCASSTSPEGVNSPLHFGNGTRLTVT.

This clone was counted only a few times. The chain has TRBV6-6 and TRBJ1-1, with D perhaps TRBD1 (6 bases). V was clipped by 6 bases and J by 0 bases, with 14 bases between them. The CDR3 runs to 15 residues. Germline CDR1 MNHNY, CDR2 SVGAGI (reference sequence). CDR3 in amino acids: CASSLPRDMNTEAFF. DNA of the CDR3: TGTGCCAGCAGCCTACCCAGGGACATGAACACTGAAGCTTTCTTT.

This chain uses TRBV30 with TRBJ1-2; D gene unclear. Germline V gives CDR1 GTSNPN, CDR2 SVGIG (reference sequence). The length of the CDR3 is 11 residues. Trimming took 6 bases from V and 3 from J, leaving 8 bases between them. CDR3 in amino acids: CACRPDYGYTF. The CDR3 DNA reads TGTGCCTGCAGGCCGGACTATGGCTACACCTTC.

Here the CDR3 DNA reads TGTGCCAGCAGCTTCTCCAGGGGGCAAAATTCACCCCTCCACTTT. This gives the protein CASSFSRGQNSPLHF. The V and J genes are TRBV11-2 and TRBJ1-6; TRBD1 aligns across 8 bases. Germline trimming cut 3 bases from V and 7 bases from J; bases unmatched to any gene: 5. The CDR3 totals 15 residues. Germline assignment: CDR1 SGHAT and CDR2 FQNNGV.

Here the CDR3 reads CASSVPTAGLFQETQYF. The CDR3 coding sequence is TGTGCCAGCAGCGTACCTACCGCGGGACTATTCCAAGAGACCCAGTACTTC. V gene TRBV9 combines with J gene TRBJ2-5, with 7 bases that match TRBD2. With 1 base clipped from V and 1 base from J, the junction kept 10 bases outside the gene matches. CDR1 is SGDLS, CDR2 YYNGEE, per germline. This CDR3 is 17 amino acids long. The whole variable domain, filled in from reference TRBV9 and TRBJ2-5, reads DSGVTQTPKHLITATGQRVTLRCSPRSGDLSVYWYQQSLDQGLQFLIQYYNGEERAKGNILERFSAQQFPDLHSELNLSSLELGDSALYFCASSVPTAGLFQETQYFGPGTRLLVL.

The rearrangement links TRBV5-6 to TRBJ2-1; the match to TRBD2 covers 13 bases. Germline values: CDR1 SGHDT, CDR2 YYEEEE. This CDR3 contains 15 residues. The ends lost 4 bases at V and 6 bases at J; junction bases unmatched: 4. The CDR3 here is CASSGGTSGANEQFF. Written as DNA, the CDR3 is TGTGCCAGCAGCGGTGGGACTAGCGGGGCCAATGAGCAGTTCTTC.

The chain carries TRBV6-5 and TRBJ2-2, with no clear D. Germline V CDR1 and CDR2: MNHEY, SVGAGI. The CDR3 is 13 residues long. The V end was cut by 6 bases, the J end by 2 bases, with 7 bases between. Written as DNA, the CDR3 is TGTGCCAGCAGCTACCTTAACACCGGGGAGCTGTTTTTT. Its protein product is CASSYLNTGELFF.